The 21 T cell receptor beta chains given below trace back to one sample, sequenced in a study of shared clonotypes between healthy human individuals. Only in-frame clones appear in the TCRdb table, and some are missing; sequencing was by immunoSEQ multiplex PCR. The sample lists about 2,500,000 clones, 85% to 95% occurring once. The sequenced material came from naive CD4+ T cells sorted from blood. Indicated subset: CD45RA+ positively selected. Receptors were obtained from a man aged 18-30 years in good health.

A single count supports this clone. The rearrangement uses TRBV5-1 and TRBJ1-2; the D is unclear. Germline V gives CDR1 SGHRS, CDR2 YFSETQ. Trimming took 0 bases from V and 6 from J, leaving 9 bases between them. This CDR3 is built from 13 residues. CDR3 in DNA: TGCGCCAGCAGCTTGGACGGGAATGATGGCTACACCTTC. Translation: CASSLDGNDGYTF. Full variable domain (remainder filled in from reference TRBV5-1 and TRBJ1-2): KAGVTQTPRYLIKTRGQQVTLSCSPISGHRSVSWYQQTPGQGLQFLFEYFSETQRNKGNFPGRFSGRQFSNSRSEMNVSTLELGDSALYLCASSLDGNDGYTFGSGTRLTVV.

The rearrangement uses TRBV9 and TRBJ1-2; maybe TRBD1 (5 bases). Germline V gene sequence: CDR1 SGDLS, CDR2 YYNGEE. V gave up 0 bases and J gave up 2 bases, with 14 bases separating them. This CDR3 is built from 16 residues. DNA of the CDR3: TGTGCCAGCAGCGTAGATGGCGGGGCATCCAACTATGGCTACACCTTC. Amino acids: CASSVDGGASNYGYTF.

V is TRBV6-5 and J is TRBJ2-7; D is possibly TRBD1 (7 bases). V lost 6 bases, J lost 2 bases, and 14 bases lay in between. Per germline, CDR1 MNHEY and CDR2 SVGAGI. This CDR3 is built from 14 residues. CDR3 coding DNA: TGTGCCAGCAGGAAAGGAGGGGGCCCCTACGAGCAGTACTTC. Translation gives CASRKGGGPYEQYF.

The chain links TRBV5-1 to TRBJ2-5, with D possibly TRBD1 on 5 matching bases. The CDR3 spans 15 residues. Trimming took off 2 bases at V and 4 bases at J, with 15 bases between the two ends. Germline-derived CDR1 and CDR2 are SGHRS and YFSETQ. CDR3 sequence: CASSLRRQWAETQYF. The CDR3 DNA reads as TGCGCCAGCAGCTTACGTAGACAGTGGGCAGAGACCCAGTACTTC.

The genes are TRBV5-1 and TRBJ2-3, with 7 bases aligning to TRBD2. The junction had 7 bases not matched to a gene; V was cut back by 0 bases and J by 0 bases. The length of the CDR3 is 17 residues. Germline V CDR1 and CDR2: SGHRS, YFSETQ. The CDR3 here is CASSLGEGIPSTDTQYF. The CDR3 nucleotides are TGCGCCAGCAGCTTGGGGGAGGGAATACCTAGCACAGATACGCAGTATTTT.

This clone was picked up one time. This chain joins TRBV27 and TRBJ2-1, with D possibly being TRBD2 (6 bases). V was pared by 6 bases and J by 1 base, with 19 bases between. The CDR3 is made up of 17 amino acids. Germline CDR1 and CDR2: MNHEY and SMNVEV (reference sequence). The CDR3 DNA is TGTGCCAGCAGACACCTTAGCGGCGCTATATCCTACAATGAGCAGTTCTTC. Translated, it gives CASRHLSGAISYNEQFF.

Comment on this clone: This sample includes further DNA sequences coding for the same CDR3. J is TRBJ1-2 and V is TRBV20-1, with D possibly being TRBD1 (6 bases). This CDR3 is built from 11 residues. With 6 bases removed from V and 8 bases from J, the gap between germline ends came to 13 bases. The germline gives CDR1 DFQATT, CDR2 SNEGSKA (reference sequence). CDR3 DNA: TGCAGTGCCAGAACAGGGTACGGCTACACCTTC. Its protein is CSARTGYGYTF.

The chain has TRBV21-1 and TRBJ2-5; TRBD1, as called in the table, went unchecked against the DNA. TRBV21-1 corresponds to a pseudogene. The CDR3 spans 18 residues. CDR3 DNA: TGTGCCAGCAGCAAGAAACCCGGACAGGGGCCGGACCAAGAGACCCAGTACTTC. Amino acid sequence: CASSKKPGQGPDQETQYF.

The gene calls are TRBV5-8 and TRBJ1-4, with D hard to call. The CDR3 is 15 residues long. Germline CDR1 SGHTS, CDR2 YDEGEE. Trimming shortened V by 0 bases and J by 4 bases, and 10 bases separated the two germline ends. The CDR3: CASSLGDRVNEKLFF. The CDR3 bases are TGTGCCAGCAGCTTGGGGGATAGGGTTAATGAAAAACTGTTTTTT.

The chain is built from TRBV6-1 and TRBJ1-2, with D maybe TRBD1 (5 bases). Germline CDR1 and CDR2: MNHNS and SASEGT. The ends were cut back, 2 bases at V and 1 base at J, with 11 bases in the middle. This CDR3 comprises 15 residues. In nucleotides, the CDR3 is TGTGCCAGCAGTGAACGACAGAGACTTAACTATGGCTACACCTTC. Amino acids: CASSERQRLNYGYTF.

V usage is TRBV4-1 and J usage is TRBJ1-2; D remains ambiguous. The germline V and J ends were trimmed by 3 bases and 2 bases, with 13 bases remaining between them. CDR1 MGHRA and CDR2 YSYEKL come from the germline V gene. This CDR3 spans 15 amino acids. The CDR3 region has the DNA TGCGCCAGCAGCCAGAACCCTTCGTTGAACTATGGCTACACCTTC. Translating gives CASSQNPSLNYGYTF.

J is TRBJ2-5 and V is TRBV18; 8 bases line up with TRBD2. Trimming at V came to 2 bases and at J to 4 bases, leaving 9 bases not matched to a gene. This CDR3 region has 16 residues. The germline CDR1 and CDR2 sequences are KGHSH and LQKENI. CDR3 sequence reads: CASSPNGAGVGETQYF. CDR3 sequence (DNA): TGTGCCAGCTCACCAAACGGAGCGGGAGTCGGAGAGACCCAGTACTTC. Full variable domain (rest looked up from reference TRBV18 and TRBJ2-5): NAGVMQNPRHLVRRRGQEARLRCSPMKGHSHVYWYRQLPEEGLKFMVYLQKENIIDESGMPKERFSAEFPKEGPSILRIQQVVRGDSAAYFCASSPNGAGVGETQYFGPGTRLLVL.

A single count supports this clone. The chain employs TRBV11-2 and TRBJ2-5, with 10 bases identical to TRBD2. Germline CDR1 and CDR2: SGHAT and FQNNGV. V lost 6 bases, J lost 8 bases, and 9 bases stayed unmatched. The CDR3 runs to 14 residues. CDR3 sequence: CASRYLSGGPTQYF. In nucleotides, the CDR3 is TGTGCCAGCAGATACCTTAGCGGGGGGCCTACCCAGTACTTC.

The V and J genes are TRBV19 and TRBJ1-5; 7 nucleotides align to TRBD1. The V segment lost 5 bases and the J segment 4 bases; nucleotides outside the gene matches: 11. This CDR3 is built from 16 residues. Per germline, CDR1 LNHDA and CDR2 SQIVND (reference sequence). The CDR3 region is CASSRPQGGGNQPQHF. The CDR3 region has the DNA TGTGCCAGTAGTCGTCCTCAGGGGGGAGGGAATCAGCCCCAGCATTTT.

A remark on this clone: This specimen includes other DNA sequences encoding the same CDR3. The chain carries TRBV11-2 and TRBJ2-5; D unresolved. Per the germline V gene, CDR1 is SGHAT and CDR2 is FQNNGV. The CDR3 extends over 12 amino acids. The ends were cut back, 1 base at V and 3 bases at J, with 3 bases in the middle. The CDR3 DNA reads as TGTGCCAGCAGCTTAGGGGAAGAGACCCAGTACTTC. It is translated as CASSLGEETQYF.

The rearrangement joins TRBV27 to TRBJ1-4; 7 nucleotides agree with TRBD1. Losses at the gene ends were 2 bases for V and 7 bases for J; bases not matched to a gene: 7. Germline CDR1 and CDR2: MNHEY and SMNVEV (reference sequence). The CDR3 has 15 residues. CDR3 sequence: CASSLGGTVGEKLFF. The CDR3 nucleotides read TGTGCCAGCAGTTTAGGGGGGACAGTGGGTGAAAAACTGTTTTTT.

The J gene is TRBJ1-4, the V gene TRBV2; possible D gene TRBD1, 5 bases. Germline loops: CDR1 SNHLY, CDR2 FYNNEI. This CDR3 has 13 residues. Trimming took 10 bases from V and 5 from J, leaving 14 bases between them. The CDR3 is CANTRGGNEKLFF. The CDR3, as DNA: TGTGCCAATACGAGGGGAGGGAATGAAAAACTGTTTTTT.

This sequence joins TRBV25-1 and TRBJ1-3; D might be TRBD1 (5 bases). V dropped 1 base and J dropped 3 bases, with 10 bases sitting between them. The CDR3 contains 15 residues. The V gene's germline CDR1 is MGHDK and CDR2 SYGVNS. The CDR3 spells CASSEFGTVGNTIYF. The DNA of the CDR3 is TGTGCCAGCAGTGAATTCGGGACGGTTGGAAACACCATATATTTT.

The rearrangement joins TRBV19 to TRBJ2-3; 11 bases are shared with TRBD2. V shed 4 bases and J 3 bases; nucleotides not matched to a gene: 9. The CDR3 is 17 residues long. CDR1 is LNHDA, CDR2 SQIVND, per germline (reference sequence). Here the CDR3 DNA reads TGTGCCAGTAGTACTGGACTAGCGGGTAGATGGACAGATACGCAGTATTTT. Its protein product is CASSTGLAGRWTDTQYF.

The genes are TRBV30 and TRBJ1-5, with a possible D match to TRBD1 (5 bases). The V and J ends lost 0 bases and 2 bases respectively, with 11 bases between them. CDR3 size: 15 residues. Germline assignment: CDR1 GTSNPN and CDR2 SVGIG (reference sequence). CDR3 protein: CAWSVWGSGNQPQHF. The CDR3 DNA reads TGTGCCTGGAGTGTCTGGGGGTCTGGCAATCAGCCCCAGCATTTT.

The genes are TRBV6-5 and TRBJ1-4; D may be TRBD1 (5 bases). Trimming took off 4 bases at V and 11 bases at J, with 17 bases between the two ends. CDR1 and CDR2 from the germline V gene are MNHEY and SVGAGI. The CDR3 extends over 14 amino acids. The CDR3 protein is CASSSPDTGGKLFF. The CDR3 DNA reads as TGTGCCAGCAGTTCCCCGGACACGGGAGGGAAACTGTTTTTT.